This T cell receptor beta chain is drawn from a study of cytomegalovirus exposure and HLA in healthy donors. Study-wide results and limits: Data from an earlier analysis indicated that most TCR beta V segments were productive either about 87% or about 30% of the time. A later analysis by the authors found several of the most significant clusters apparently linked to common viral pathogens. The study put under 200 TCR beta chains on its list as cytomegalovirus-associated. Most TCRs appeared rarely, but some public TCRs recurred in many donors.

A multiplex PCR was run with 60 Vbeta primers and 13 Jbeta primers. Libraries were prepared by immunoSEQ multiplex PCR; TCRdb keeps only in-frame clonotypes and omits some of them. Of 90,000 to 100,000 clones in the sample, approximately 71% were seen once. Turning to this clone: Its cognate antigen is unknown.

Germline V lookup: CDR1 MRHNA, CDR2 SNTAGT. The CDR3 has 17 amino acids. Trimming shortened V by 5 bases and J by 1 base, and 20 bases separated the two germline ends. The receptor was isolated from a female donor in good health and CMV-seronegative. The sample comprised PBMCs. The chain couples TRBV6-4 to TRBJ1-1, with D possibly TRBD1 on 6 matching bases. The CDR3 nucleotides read TGTGCCAGCAGTCGCGACGGAATAAGGGGGTCGAACACTGAAGCTTTCTTT. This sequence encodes CASSRDGIRGSNTEAFF.